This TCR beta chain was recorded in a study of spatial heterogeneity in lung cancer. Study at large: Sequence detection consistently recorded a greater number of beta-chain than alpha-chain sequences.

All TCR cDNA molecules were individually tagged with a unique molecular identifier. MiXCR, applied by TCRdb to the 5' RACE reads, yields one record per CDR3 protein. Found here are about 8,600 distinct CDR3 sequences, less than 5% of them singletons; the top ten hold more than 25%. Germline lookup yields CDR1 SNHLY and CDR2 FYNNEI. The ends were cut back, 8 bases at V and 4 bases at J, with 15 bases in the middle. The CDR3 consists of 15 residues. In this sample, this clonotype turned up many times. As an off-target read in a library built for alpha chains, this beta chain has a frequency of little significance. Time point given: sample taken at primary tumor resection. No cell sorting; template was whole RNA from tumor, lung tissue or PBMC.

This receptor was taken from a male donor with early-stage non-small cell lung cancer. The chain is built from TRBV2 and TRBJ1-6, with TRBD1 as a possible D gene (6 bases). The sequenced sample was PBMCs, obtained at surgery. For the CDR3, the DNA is TGTGCCAGCGAAAAGGACAGCGATTATAATTCACCCCTCCACTTT. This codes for CASEKDSDYNSPLHF.